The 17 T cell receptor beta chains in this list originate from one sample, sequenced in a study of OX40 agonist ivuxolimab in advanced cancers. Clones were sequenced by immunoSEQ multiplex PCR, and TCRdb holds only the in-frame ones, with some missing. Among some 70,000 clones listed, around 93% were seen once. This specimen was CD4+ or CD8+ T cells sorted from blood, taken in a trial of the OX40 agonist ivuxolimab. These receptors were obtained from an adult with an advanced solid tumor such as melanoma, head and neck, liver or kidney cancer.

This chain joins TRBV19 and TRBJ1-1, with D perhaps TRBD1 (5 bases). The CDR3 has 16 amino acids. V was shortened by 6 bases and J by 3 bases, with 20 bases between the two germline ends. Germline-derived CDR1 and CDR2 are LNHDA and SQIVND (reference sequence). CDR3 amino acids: CASRVYGGGSDTEAFF. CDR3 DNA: TGTGCCAGTAGAGTTTACGGTGGGGGGTCGGACACTGAAGCTTTCTTT.

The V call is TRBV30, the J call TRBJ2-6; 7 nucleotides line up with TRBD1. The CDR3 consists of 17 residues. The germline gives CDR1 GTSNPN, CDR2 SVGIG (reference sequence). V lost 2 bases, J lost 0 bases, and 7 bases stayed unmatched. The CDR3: CAWSRQGGGSGANVLTF. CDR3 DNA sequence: TGTGCCTGGAGTCGACAGGGTGGGGGCTCTGGGGCCAACGTCCTGACTTTC.

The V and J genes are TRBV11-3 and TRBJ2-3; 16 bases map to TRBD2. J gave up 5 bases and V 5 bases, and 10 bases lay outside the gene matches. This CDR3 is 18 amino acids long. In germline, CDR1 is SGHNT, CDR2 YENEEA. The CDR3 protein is CASSTGLAGGPGLDTQYF. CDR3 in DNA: TGTGCCAGCAGCACGGGACTAGCGGGAGGGCCCGGGTTAGATACGCAGTATTTT.

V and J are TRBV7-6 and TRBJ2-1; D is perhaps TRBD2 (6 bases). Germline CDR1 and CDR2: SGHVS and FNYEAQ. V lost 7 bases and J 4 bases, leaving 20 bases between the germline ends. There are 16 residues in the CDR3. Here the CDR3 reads CASTTSGGTPYNEQFF. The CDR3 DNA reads TGTGCCAGCACCACCTCCGGCGGGACCCCTTACAATGAGCAGTTCTTC.

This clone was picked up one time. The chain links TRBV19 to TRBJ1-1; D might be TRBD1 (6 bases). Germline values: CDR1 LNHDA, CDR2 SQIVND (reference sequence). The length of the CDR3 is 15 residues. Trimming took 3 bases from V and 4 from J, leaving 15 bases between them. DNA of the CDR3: TGTGCCAGTAGTATTGTGGGGGGGCGAAGCACTGAAGCTTTCTTT. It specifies CASSIVGGRSTEAFF.

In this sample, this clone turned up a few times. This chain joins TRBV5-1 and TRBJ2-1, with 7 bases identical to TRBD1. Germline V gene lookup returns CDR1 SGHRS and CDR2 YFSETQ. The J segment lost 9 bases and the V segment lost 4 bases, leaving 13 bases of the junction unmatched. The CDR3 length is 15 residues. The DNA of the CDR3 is TGCGCCAGCAGCCCCATGCCGGGACAGTTAAGTGAGCAGTTCTTC. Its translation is CASSPMPGQLSEQFF.

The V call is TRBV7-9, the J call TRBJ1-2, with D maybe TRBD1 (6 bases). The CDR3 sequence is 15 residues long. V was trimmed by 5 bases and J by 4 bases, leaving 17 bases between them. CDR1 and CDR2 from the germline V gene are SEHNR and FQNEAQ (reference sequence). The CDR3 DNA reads TGTGCCAGCAGCAGTAGACAGGCAACCCCCTATGGCTACACCTTC. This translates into CASSSRQATPYGYTF.

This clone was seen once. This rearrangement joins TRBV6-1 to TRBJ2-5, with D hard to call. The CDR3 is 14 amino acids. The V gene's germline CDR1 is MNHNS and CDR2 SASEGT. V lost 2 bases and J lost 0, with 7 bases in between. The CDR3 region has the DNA TGTGCCAGCAGTGAAAGTCCTAACCAAGAGACCCAGTACTTC. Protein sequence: CASSESPNQETQYF.

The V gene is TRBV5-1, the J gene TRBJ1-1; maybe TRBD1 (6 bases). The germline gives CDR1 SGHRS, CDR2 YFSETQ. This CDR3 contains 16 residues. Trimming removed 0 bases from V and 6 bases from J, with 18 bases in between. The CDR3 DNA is TGCGCCAGCAGCTTGGGGACCCTTAAAGCAGGGGCTGAAGCTTTCTTT. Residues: CASSLGTLKAGAEAFF.

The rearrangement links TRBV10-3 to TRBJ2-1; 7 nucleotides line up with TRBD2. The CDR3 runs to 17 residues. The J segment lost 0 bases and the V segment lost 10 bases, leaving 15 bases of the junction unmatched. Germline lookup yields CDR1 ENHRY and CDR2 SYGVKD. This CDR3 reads CASLKGHGGSSYNEQFF. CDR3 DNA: TGTGCCAGCCTCAAGGGGCACGGGGGGAGCTCCTACAATGAGCAGTTCTTC.

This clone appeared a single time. Written as DNA, the CDR3 is TGTGCCAGCAGCCAAGATCTGACAGGGGTCGCCGAGCAGTACTTC. The encoded protein is CASSQDLTGVAEQYF. The chain combines TRBV4-2 with TRBJ2-7; the match to TRBD1 covers 8 bases. Germline V gene lookup returns CDR1 LGHNA and CDR2 YNFKEQ. This CDR3 has 15 residues. Losses at the gene ends were 0 bases for V and 6 bases for J; bases not matched to a gene: 7.

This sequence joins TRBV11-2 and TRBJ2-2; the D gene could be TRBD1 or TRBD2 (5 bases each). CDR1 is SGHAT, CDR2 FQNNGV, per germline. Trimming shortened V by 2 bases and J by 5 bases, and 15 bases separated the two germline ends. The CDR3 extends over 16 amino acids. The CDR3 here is CASSLRGRVGTGELFF. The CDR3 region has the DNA TGTGCCAGCAGCTTACGGGGCAGGGTCGGGACCGGGGAGCTGTTTTTT.

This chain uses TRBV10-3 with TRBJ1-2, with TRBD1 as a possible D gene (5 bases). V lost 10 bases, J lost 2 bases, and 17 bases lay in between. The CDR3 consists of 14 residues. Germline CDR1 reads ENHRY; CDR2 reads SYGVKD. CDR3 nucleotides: TGTGCCACCGGCCGGAGGGGCGTCAACTATGGCTACACCTTC. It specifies CATGRRGVNYGYTF.

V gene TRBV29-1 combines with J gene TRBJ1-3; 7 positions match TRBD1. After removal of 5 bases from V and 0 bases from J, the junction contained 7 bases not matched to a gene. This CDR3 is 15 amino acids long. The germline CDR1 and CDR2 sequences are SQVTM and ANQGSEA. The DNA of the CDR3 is TGCAGCGTTTTTTGGGACAGCTTCTCTGGAAACACCATATATTTT. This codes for CSVFWDSFSGNTIYF.

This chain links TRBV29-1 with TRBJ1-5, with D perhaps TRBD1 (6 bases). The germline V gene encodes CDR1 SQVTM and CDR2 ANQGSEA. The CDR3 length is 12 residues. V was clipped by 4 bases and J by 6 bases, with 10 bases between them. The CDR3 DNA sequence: TGCAGCGTTGGGGGGCATGGTCAGCCCCAGCATTTT. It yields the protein CSVGGHGQPQHF. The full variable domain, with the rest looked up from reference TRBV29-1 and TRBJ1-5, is SAVISQKPSRDICQRGTSLTIQCQVDSQVTMMFWYRQQPGQSLTLIATANQGSEATYESGFVIDKFPISRPNLTFSTLTVSNMSPEDSSIYLCSVGGHGQPQHFGDGTRLSIL.

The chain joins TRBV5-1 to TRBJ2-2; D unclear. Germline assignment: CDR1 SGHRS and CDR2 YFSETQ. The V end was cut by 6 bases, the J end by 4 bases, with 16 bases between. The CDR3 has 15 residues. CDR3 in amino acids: CASTKRQDPTGELFF. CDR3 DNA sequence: TGCGCCAGCACCAAACGGCAGGACCCCACCGGGGAGCTGTTTTTT.

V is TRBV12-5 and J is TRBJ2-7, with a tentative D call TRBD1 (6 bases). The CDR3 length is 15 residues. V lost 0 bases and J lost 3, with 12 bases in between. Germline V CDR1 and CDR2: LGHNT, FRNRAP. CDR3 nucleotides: TGTGCTAGTGGTTTGGTACCCGCAGGGGTCTACGAGCAGTACTTC. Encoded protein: CASGLVPAGVYEQYF.